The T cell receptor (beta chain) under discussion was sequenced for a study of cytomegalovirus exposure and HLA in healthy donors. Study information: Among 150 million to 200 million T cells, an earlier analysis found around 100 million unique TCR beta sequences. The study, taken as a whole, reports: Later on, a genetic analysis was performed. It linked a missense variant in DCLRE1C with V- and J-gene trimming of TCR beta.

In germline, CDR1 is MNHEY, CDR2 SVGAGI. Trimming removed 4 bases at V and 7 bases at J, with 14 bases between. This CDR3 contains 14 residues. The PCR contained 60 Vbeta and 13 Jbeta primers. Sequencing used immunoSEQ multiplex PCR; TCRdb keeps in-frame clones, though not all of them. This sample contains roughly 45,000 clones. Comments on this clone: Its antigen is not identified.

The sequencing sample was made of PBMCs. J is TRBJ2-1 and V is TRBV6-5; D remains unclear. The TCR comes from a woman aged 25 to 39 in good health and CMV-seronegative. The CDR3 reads CASSFSSYTNEQFF. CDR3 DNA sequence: TGTGCCAGCAGTTTTAGTAGCTACACAAATGAGCAGTTCTTC.